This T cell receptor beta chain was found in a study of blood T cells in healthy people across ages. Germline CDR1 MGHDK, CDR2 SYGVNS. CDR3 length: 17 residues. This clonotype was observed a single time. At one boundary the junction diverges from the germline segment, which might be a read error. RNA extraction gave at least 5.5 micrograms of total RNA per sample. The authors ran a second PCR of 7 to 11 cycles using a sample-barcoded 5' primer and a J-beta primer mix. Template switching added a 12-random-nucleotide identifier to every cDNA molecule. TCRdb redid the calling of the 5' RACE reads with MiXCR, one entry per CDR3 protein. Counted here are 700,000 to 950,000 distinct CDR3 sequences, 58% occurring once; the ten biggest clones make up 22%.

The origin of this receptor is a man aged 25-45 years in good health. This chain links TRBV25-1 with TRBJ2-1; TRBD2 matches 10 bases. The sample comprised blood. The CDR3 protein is CANSPESGRGSYNEQFF. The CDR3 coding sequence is TGTGCCAACAGTCCTGAAAGCGGGAGGGGTTCCTACAATGAGCAGTTCTTC.